The 30 T cell receptor beta chains below were found in one sample sequenced in a study of blood T cell repertoires in COVID-19. The repertoire was sequenced with immunoSEQ multiplex PCR; TCRdb's copy has only in-frame clones and lacks some. The data contain approximately 220,000 clones, 65% to 85% of them seen just once; the ten biggest clones take up less than 7%. Sequenced sample: PBMCs or T cells enriched from blood (not recorded which). These receptors originate from a middle-aged woman who had recovered from COVID-19.

This sequence joins TRBV11-3 and TRBJ1-6; 7 bases are shared with TRBD1. The germline CDR1 and CDR2 sequences are SGHNT and YENEEA. The CDR3 covers 14 residues. J was trimmed by 6 bases and V by 4 bases; bases with no gene match: 3. CDR3 nucleotide sequence: TGTGCCAGCAGCTCCCGGGACAGTAATTCACCCCTCCACTTT. This encodes CASSSRDSNSPLHF.

The chain couples TRBV2 to TRBJ1-2; no reliable D call. The V and J ends lost 2 bases and 5 bases respectively, with 9 bases between them. The CDR3 has 13 residues. In germline, CDR1 is SNHLY, CDR2 FYNNEI. As DNA, the CDR3 is TGTGCCAGCAGTGAAAACGGGAGGTATGGCTACACCTTC. Translation: CASSENGRYGYTF.

This clone was counted only a few times. This chain joins TRBV15 and TRBJ2-1; D might be TRBD2 (5 bases). The CDR3 length is 15 residues. The germline CDR1 and CDR2 sequences are LNHNV and YYDKDF (reference sequence). Trimming stripped 1 base from V and 7 bases from J, with 14 bases between. CDR3 DNA sequence: TGTGCCACCAGCAGAGGTCGGGAAACGACGAATGAGCAGTTCTTC. Its protein is CATSRGRETTNEQFF.

The chain combines TRBV11-2 with TRBJ1-6, with 9 bases lining up with TRBD1. The germline CDR1 and CDR2 sequences are SGHAT and FQNNGV. V shed 1 base and J 4 bases; nucleotides not matched to a gene: 2. This CDR3 spans 16 amino acids. The CDR3: CASSLVGTGYNSPLHF. Written as DNA, the CDR3 is TGTGCCAGCAGCTTAGTTGGGACAGGGTATAATTCACCCCTCCACTTT.

The V call is TRBV6-2 or TRBV6-3, the J call TRBJ2-1; weak D call: TRBD2 (6 bases). The CDR3 has 14 amino acids. Trimming stripped 6 bases from V and 5 bases from J, with 14 bases between. The germline gives CDR1 MNHEY, CDR2 SVGEGT. The CDR3 DNA reads as TGTGCCAGCAGCCCAGCCTCTAGCGACAATGAGCAGTTCTTC. Protein sequence: CASSPASSDNEQFF.

The chain recombines TRBV7-2 with TRBJ1-4; D ambiguous. CDR3 length equals 14 residues. Germline CDR1 reads SGHTA; CDR2 reads FQGNSA. The V end was cut by 6 bases, the J end by 8 bases, with 16 bases between. In DNA form, the CDR3 reads TGTGCCAGCAGACGCAGTCGAGGGCGGGAAAAACTGTTTTTT. Translated, it gives CASRRSRGREKLFF.

This rearrangement joins TRBV27 to TRBJ2-7, with no clear D. V lost 1 base and J 4 bases, leaving 14 bases between the germline ends. CDR1 is MNHEY, CDR2 SMNVEV, per germline (reference sequence). CDR3 length equals 15 residues. Here the CDR3 DNA reads TGTGCCAGCAGTTTATTCTCACCGTTGCAGTACGAGCAGTACTTC. Protein sequence: CASSLFSPLQYEQYF.

A few counts support this clone. This sample includes further DNA sequences coding for the same CDR3. V gene TRBV9 combines with J gene TRBJ2-1, with D perhaps matching TRBD1 (6 bases). The CDR3 consists of 14 residues. CDR1 is SGDLS and CDR2 is YYNGEE in the germline V gene. Trimming pared 0 bases from V and 5 bases from J, leaving 9 bases between. CDR3 DNA sequence: TGTGCCAGCAGCGTAGGGGGGCTCAACAATGAGCAGTTCTTC. It codes for CASSVGGLNNEQFF.

The chain is built from TRBV24-1 and TRBJ1-1; 7 bases fit TRBD1. Germline values: CDR1 KGHDR, CDR2 SFDVKD. The CDR3 extends over 16 amino acids. V gave up 2 bases and J gave up 4 bases; unmatched junction bases: 9. In DNA form, the CDR3 reads TGTGCCACCAGTGATTCTGACAGGGCCCTGGGCACTGAAGCTTTCTTT. Translated, it gives CATSDSDRALGTEAFF.

The rearrangement joins TRBV9 to TRBJ2-3; 7 nucleotides align to TRBD1. The CDR3 loop spans 16 amino acids. Germline V lookup: CDR1 SGDLS, CDR2 YYNGEE. V was pared by 0 bases and J by 3 bases, with 7 bases of the junction left unmatched. The CDR3 sequence: CASSVATPGQTDTQYF. The CDR3 nucleotides read TGTGCCAGCAGCGTAGCTACTCCGGGACAGACAGATACGCAGTATTTT.

The chain uses TRBV4-1 and TRBJ1-1, with D tentatively TRBD1 (6 bases). Trimming stripped 2 bases from V and 5 bases from J, with 15 bases between. The CDR3 length is 15 residues. The V gene's germline CDR1 is MGHRA and CDR2 YSYEKL. The CDR3 sequence: CASSQNRGATTEAFF. The CDR3 DNA follows: TGCGCCAGCAGCCAAAATCGGGGGGCGACGACTGAAGCTTTCTTT.

The chain joins TRBV12-3 or TRBV12-4 to TRBJ1-5; weak D call: TRBD1 (6 bases). The CDR3 is 13 amino acids. Between the trimmed V and J ends, which lost 3 bases and 4 bases, there was a span of 7 bases. The CDR3 DNA reads TGTGCCAGCAGTTTTACAGGGAATCAGCCCCAGCATTTT. Its protein is CASSFTGNQPQHF.

The chain employs TRBV10-2 and TRBJ2-1, with 9 positions matching TRBD2. Germline CDR1 WSHSY, CDR2 SAAADI. The CDR3 sequence is 15 residues long. Unmatched junction bases numbered 6, after V lost 3 bases and J lost 6 bases. The DNA for the CDR3 is TGCGCCAGCAGTGATGCCGGACTAGCGCGCAATGAGCAGTTCTTC. It translates to CASSDAGLARNEQFF.

CDR3 sequence reads: CASSLDTGNNSPLHF. CDR3 sequence (DNA): TGCGCCAGCAGCTTGGATACAGGCAATAATTCACCCCTCCACTTT. The J gene is TRBJ1-6, the V gene TRBV5-1; tentatively, D is TRBD1 (5 bases). CDR1 SGHRS and CDR2 YFSETQ come from the germline V gene. The V gene lost 0 bases and the J gene lost 5 bases, with 9 bases spanning the gap. The CDR3 has 15 residues.

The chain couples TRBV5-1 to TRBJ2-7; D remains ambiguous. The V and J ends lost 0 bases and 1 base respectively, with 8 bases between them. The germline CDR1 and CDR2 sequences are SGHRS and YFSETQ. The CDR3 covers 14 residues. CDR3 sequence (DNA): TGCGCCAGCAGCTTGGTGCCGGGTTCCTACGAGCAGTACTTC. Encoded protein: CASSLVPGSYEQYF.

The chain combines TRBV27 with TRBJ1-6; TRBD1 matches at 10 bases. This CDR3 has 17 amino acids. Germline CDR1 is MNHEY and CDR2 is SMNVEV (reference sequence). J was trimmed by 9 bases and V by 3 bases; bases with no gene match: 11. CDR3 bases: TGTGCCAGCAGTTTCACCGGGACAGGGGAGCGGGGTTCACCCCTCCACTTT. It is translated as CASSFTGTGERGSPLHF.

The rearrangement uses TRBV27 and TRBJ2-2, with 15 bases aligning to TRBD2. This CDR3 spans 16 amino acids. Germline trimming cut 4 bases from V and 8 bases from J; bases unmatched to any gene: 5. In germline, CDR1 is MNHEY, CDR2 SMNVEV (reference sequence). CDR3 in amino acids: CASSSGTSGRRGELFF. The CDR3 DNA sequence: TGTGCCAGCAGTTCAGGGACTAGCGGGAGGCGAGGGGAGCTGTTTTTT.

A single count supports this clone. The V and J genes are TRBV28 and TRBJ1-2, with TRBD1 as a possible D gene (6 bases). Germline V lookup: CDR1 MDHEN, CDR2 SYDVKM. The CDR3 length is 14 residues. The V and J ends lost 5 bases and 0 bases respectively, with 10 bases between them. CDR3 DNA sequence: TGTGCCAGCAGTGTCGGACAGTCTAACTATGGCTACACCTTC. It encodes CASSVGQSNYGYTF.

The J gene is TRBJ2-3, the V gene TRBV19; D remains unclear. CDR3 length: 13 residues. Looked up from germline, CDR1 is LNHDA and CDR2 is SQIVND (reference sequence). V was cut by 5 bases and J by 0 bases, with 6 bases left in between. CDR3 protein: CASSEISTDTQYF. The CDR3 nucleotides read TGTGCCAGTAGTGAGATCAGCACAGATACGCAGTATTTT.

CDR3 in amino acids: CASSRGTSSYNEQFF. DNA of the CDR3: TGCGCCAGCAGCCGTGGGACTAGCAGTTACAATGAGCAGTTCTTC. The rearrangement uses TRBV4-1 and TRBJ2-1; 9 nucleotides align to TRBD2. V was clipped by 4 bases and J by 4 bases; unmatched bases: 5. This CDR3 comprises 15 residues. Germline values: CDR1 MGHRA, CDR2 YSYEKL.

This clone was seen only once. Germline is not matched at one junction end, which may reflect a read error. The chain has TRBV11-2 and TRBJ1-1; 7 bases match TRBD1. Germline V lookup: CDR1 SGHAT, CDR2 FQNNGV. The CDR3 loop spans 13 amino acids. In DNA form, the CDR3 reads TGTGCCAGCAGCCTAGAGGACAGGCTCGTAGCTTTCTTT. Translating it yields CASSLEDRLVAFF.

This clone turned up a few times. The gene calls are TRBV4-3 and TRBJ1-2; TRBD1 is a possible D gene (5 bases). The CDR3 is 15 residues long. Germline lookup yields CDR1 LGHNA and CDR2 YSLEER. Deletions cut 1 base from V and 4 bases from J, with 13 bases between. The CDR3 spells CASSQGGSGVYGYTF. CDR3 in DNA: TGCGCCAGCAGCCAAGGAGGGTCGGGGGTCTATGGCTACACCTTC.

The chain couples TRBV3-1 (or the pseudogene TRBV3-2) to TRBJ2-7, with D possibly being TRBD2 (5 bases). V dropped 0 bases and J dropped 2 bases, with 8 bases sitting between them. Germline CDR1 LGHDT, CDR2 YNNKEL (reference sequence). The CDR3 totals 14 residues. CDR3 bases: TGTGCCAGCAGCCAAGAGGACGGGACCTACGAGCAGTACGTC. As protein: CASSQEDGTYEQYV.

The chain uses TRBV3-1 (or the pseudogene TRBV3-2) and TRBJ1-1, with TRBD1 as a possible D gene (6 bases). V lost 6 bases, J lost 4 bases, and 15 bases lay in between. Germline V gene lookup returns CDR1 LGHDT and CDR2 YNNKEL (reference sequence). The CDR3 has 14 amino acids. DNA for the CDR3: TGTGCCAGCAGGTTTACAGGGTCGAGCACTGAAGCTTTCTTT. Encoded protein: CASRFTGSSTEAFF.

This clone has only one observation. The chain joins TRBV11-3 to TRBJ2-1; a possible D gene is TRBD1 (6 bases). The CDR3 covers 18 residues. V was clipped by 5 bases and J by 10 bases, with 30 bases between them. In germline, CDR1 is SGHNT, CDR2 YENEEA. In DNA, the CDR3 is TGTGCCAGCAGCCCGGTCTTCATATGGGCAGGGGAATCGGGCGAGCAGTTCTTC. This encodes CASSPVFIWAGESGEQFF. The full variable domain, with the rest looked up from reference TRBV11-3 and TRBJ2-1, is EAGVVQSPRYKIIEKKQPVAFWCNPISGHNTLYWYLQNLGQGPELLIRYENEEAVDDSQLPKDRFSAERLKGVDSTLKIQPAELGDSAVYLCASSPVFIWAGESGEQFFGPGTRLTVL.

This chain links TRBV28 with TRBJ1-1; D unclear. The CDR3 is 14 amino acids. The germline V gene has CDR1 MDHEN and CDR2 SYDVKM. Between the trimmed V and J ends, which lost 6 bases and 4 bases, there was a span of 15 bases. Here the CDR3 DNA reads TGTGCCAGCAGCTCTGGGCAGGAAATCACTGAAGCTTTCTTT. As protein: CASSSGQEITEAFF. Complete variable domain (other parts from reference TRBV28 and TRBJ1-1): DVKVTQSSRYLVKRTGEKVFLECVQDMDHENMFWYRQDPGLGLRLIYFSYDVKMKEKGDIPEGYSVSREKKERFSLILESASTNQTSMYLCASSSGQEITEAFFGQGTRLTVV.

The rearrangement joins TRBV5-4 to TRBJ2-2; TRBD1 aligns across 7 bases. CDR3 length: 16 amino acids. V shed 4 bases and J 4 bases; nucleotides not matched to a gene: 10. Per germline, CDR1 SGHNT and CDR2 YYREEE (reference sequence). Here the CDR3 reads CASSPDRASPTGELFF. The CDR3 nucleotides read TGTGCCAGCAGCCCCGACAGGGCCTCGCCCACCGGGGAGCTGTTTTTT.

The chain is built from TRBV24-1 and TRBJ1-1, with TRBD1 as a possible D gene (6 bases). The CDR3 totals 16 residues. Between the trimmed V and J ends, which lost 4 bases and 5 bases, there was a span of 19 bases. The germline V gene has CDR1 KGHDR and CDR2 SFDVKD. The DNA for the CDR3 is TGTGCCACCAGTGACGGCCCTTTGACAGGACGTACTGAAGCTTTCTTT. Protein: CATSDGPLTGRTEAFF.

V gene TRBV3-1 (or the pseudogene TRBV3-2) combines with J gene TRBJ1-4; TRBD1 agrees at 8 bases. Germline V CDR1 and CDR2: LGHDT, YNNKEL (reference sequence). V lost 4 bases, J lost 7 bases, and 5 bases stayed unmatched. The CDR3 runs to 14 residues. Here the CDR3 reads CASSLTGGGEKLFF. The CDR3 DNA reads TGTGCCAGCAGCCTCACAGGGGGGGGTGAAAAACTGTTTTTT.

V usage is TRBV10-2 and J usage is TRBJ2-1, with 8 bases fitting TRBD2. Germline V gene sequence: CDR1 WSHSY, CDR2 SAAADI. J gave up 4 bases and V 3 bases, and 2 bases lay outside the gene matches. This CDR3 is 14 amino acids long. CDR3 DNA: TGCGCCAGCAGTGAACGCGGGAGGTACAATGAGCAGTTCTTC. Encoded protein: CASSERGRYNEQFF.